These T cell receptor beta chains were read from a single sample in a study of sequential checkpoint blockade in melanoma. Clones were read by immunoSEQ multiplex PCR, and TCRdb kept only the in-frame ones, dropping some. The sample lists more than 35,000 clones; 70% to 90% were seen once. This sample comprised CD8+ T cells sorted from blood (inferred from file names), obtained from a patient given nivolumab and ipilimumab in sequence. Receptor source: a human donor with melanoma. CDR3s include the opening cysteine and the closing phenylalanine or tryptophan. D genes are given only for firm matches. The size entry is marked missing in some rows and otherwise reads once, few, many or a size class.

j_gene	v_gene	d_gene	abundance	CDR3nt	CDR3aa
TRBJ2-5	TRBV7-9	TRBD1	-	TGTGCCAGCACTGGACAGGGGGAGGAGACCCAGTACTTC	CASTGQGEETQYF
TRBJ1-2	TRBV25-1	-	-	TGTGCCAGCAGTGAATTCCGGGACTCAAAGCGGGGCTACACCTTC	CASSEFRDSKRGYTF
TRBJ2-3	TRBV9	-	-	TGTGCCAGCAGCGTAGTAACCTACACAGATACGCAGTATTTT	CASSVVTYTDTQYF
TRBJ2-1	TRBV4-3	TRBD2	-	TGCGCCAGCAGCCAAGGTGGGGGGGGGACGGAGAGCTCCTACAATGAGCAGTTCTTC	CASSQGGGGTESSYNEQFF
TRBJ1-1	TRBV27	-	-	TGTGCCAGCAGTTTATTAGGGGGGGCTTACACTGAAGCTTTCTTT	CASSLLGGAYTEAFF
TRBJ2-1	TRBV10-3	TRBD1	-	TGTGCCATCAGTGAGTCCACCCGGACAGGGCCCTACAATGAGCAGTTCTTC	CAISESTRTGPYNEQFF
TRBJ2-7	TRBV5-1	TRBD1	-	TGCGCCAGCAGCCCCGGGACAGGGGGCGAGTACGAGCAGTACTTC	CASSPGTGGEYEQYF
TRBJ2-2	TRBV19	-	-	TGTGCCAGTAGTATTGGTCTAAACACCGGGGAGCTGTTTTTT	CASSIGLNTGELFF
TRBJ1-3	TRBV7-9	-	-	TGTGCCAGCAGCTTGAGTTCCGCAATCTCTGGAAACACCATATATTTT	CASSLSSAISGNTIYF
TRBJ2-5	TRBV11-1	TRBD1	-	TGTGCCAGCAGCCCCCGACAGGGCCGAGAGACCCAGTACTTC	CASSPRQGRETQYF
TRBJ2-1	TRBV9	-	-	TGTGCCAGCAGCGTAGCTAGGGGGTTTGCGGAGCAGTTCTTC	CASSVARGFAEQFF
TRBJ2-1	TRBV27	-	-	TGTGCCAGCAGTTTAGGGCAGGGGCTTAGGTCCTACAATGAGCAGTTCTTC	CASSLGQGLRSYNEQFF
TRBJ2-7	TRBV29-1	TRBD2	-	TGCAGCGTTGGGATGACTAGCACTAGCTCCTACGAGCAGTACTTC	CSVGMTSTSSYEQYF
TRBJ1-5	TRBV7-9	-	-	TGTGCCAGCAGCCCTGGGGGGGTGCCCCAGCATTTT	CASSPGGVPQHF
TRBJ2-1	TRBV7-3	-	-	TGTGCCAGCAGCCCCGGGTCGGACAATGAGCAGTTCTTC	CASSPGSDNEQFF
TRBJ1-2	TRBV4-3	-	-	TGCGCCAGCAGCCAAGGGGGCAACTATGGCTACACCTTC	CASSQGGNYGYTF
TRBJ2-5	TRBV7-2	TRBD2	-	TGTGCCAGCAGCTTGATTCAGCGGGGGGAGACCCAGTACTTC	CASSLIQRGETQYF
TRBJ1-1	TRBV9	-	-	TGTGCCAGCAGCGTAGGAGGGGGTTGGGACACTGAAGCTTTCTTT	CASSVGGGWDTEAFF
TRBJ1-3	TRBV5-5	-	-	TGTGCCAGCAGCCTAGGTCCCTCCGACGGAAACACCATATATTTT	CASSLGPSDGNTIYF
TRBJ2-7	TRBV9	TRBD1	-	TGTGCCAGCAGCGACACAGGGGGCCACGAGCAGTACTTC	CASSDTGGHEQYF
TRBJ2-3	TRBV15	TRBD2	-	TGTGCCACCAGCAGAGAACTAGCGGAAGCTTTGACCACAGATACGCAGTATTTT	CATSRELAEALTTDTQYF
TRBJ2-2	TRBV5-1	-	-	TGCGCCAGCACTCCCCTCGGGGGGCGAACCGGGGAGCTGTTTTTT	CASTPLGGRTGELFF
TRBJ1-5	TRBV7-2	-	-	TGTGCCAGCACCGCGGAGGGGCCCCAGCATTTT	CASTAEGPQHF
TRBJ1-5	TRBV6-6	-	-	TGTGCCAGCAGTTATCGCGGGACGTGGCTTGGGCCCCAGCATTTT	CASSYRGTWLGPQHF
TRBJ2-7	TRBV4-1	-	-	TGCGCCAGCAGTCTATCGATGACAGGCACCTACGAGCAGTACTTC	CASSLSMTGTYEQYF
TRBJ1-2	TRBV12-5	-	-	TGTGCTAGTGTTCAAATAGACAACTACTATGGCTACACCTTC	CASVQIDNYYGYTF
TRBJ2-1	TRBV2	TRBD2	-	TGTGCCAGCAGCGCTCGGACTAGCGGGGTATACAATGAGCAGTTCTTC	CASSARTSGVYNEQFF
TRBJ2-2	TRBV5-4	-	-	TGTGCCAGCAGCGTATGGTGGGGGGACCTGAACACCGGGGAGCTGTTTTTT	CASSVWWGDLNTGELFF
TRBJ2-2	TRBV29-1	-	once	TGCAGCGTCGTCCGGAACACCGGGGAGCTGTTTTTT	CSVVRNTGELFF
TRBJ2-1	TRBV5-6	-	once	TGTGCCAGCAGCTTGGACGGGTACAATGAGCAGTTCTTC	CASSLDGYNEQFF
TRBJ1-1	TRBV2	-	few	TGTGCCAGCAAGGCAGGGCCACTCGAAGCTTTCTTT	CASKAGPLEAFF
TRBJ2-3	TRBV5-5	-	-	TGTGCCAGCAGCTTGGAACAGCGCACAGATACGCAGTATTTT	CASSLEQRTDTQYF
TRBJ2-7	TRBV28	-	few	TGTGCCAGCAGTTTCCCCCGGCAGGGTCCCGACTACGAGCAGTACTTC	CASSFPRQGPDYEQYF
TRBJ1-5	TRBV19	-	few	TGTGCCAGTAGTTGGGTTGTAGGGGGTCGGGATCAGCCCCAGCATTTT	CASSWVVGGRDQPQHF
TRBJ1-2	TRBV10-2	-	few	TGCGCCAGCAGTGACAGCTATGGCTACACCTTC	CASSDSYGYTF
TRBJ2-1	TRBV9	TRBD2	-	TGTGCCAGCAGCGCTAGCGGTGAGCAGTTCTTC	CASSASGEQFF
TRBJ2-3	TRBV7-6	TRBD2	-	TGTGCCAGCAGCGGACTAGCGGGAGGGCCAGATACGCAGTATTTT	CASSGLAGGPDTQYF
TRBJ2-1	TRBV6-4	TRBD2	-	TGTGCCAGCATCCCCCTAGCGGACGCCTCCAATGAGCAGTTCTTC	CASIPLADASNEQFF
TRBJ2-3	TRBV5-6	-	-	TGTGCCAGCAGCTACGCAGGGGCGAGCACAGATACGCAGTATTTT	CASSYAGASTDTQYF
TRBJ2-2	TRBV29-1	TRBD2	-	TGCAGCGGGGGAGATTTACCGGGACTAGCGGGAATCATGAACACCGGGGAGCTGTTTTTT	CSGGDLPGLAGIMNTGELFF
TRBJ1-1	TRBV28	TRBD1	-	TGTGCCAGCAGTTTAAACAGGGGGGTGAACACTGAAGCTTTCTTT	CASSLNRGVNTEAFF
TRBJ1-6	TRBV27	-	-	TGTGCCAGCCAGCTTGGGCGGAGGTTAGATTCACCCCTCCACTTT	CASQLGRRLDSPLHF
TRBJ2-1	TRBV27	TRBD2	-	TGTGCCAGCAGTTGGCGGGAGCCCTCCTACAATGAGCAGTTCTTC	CASSWREPSYNEQFF
TRBJ2-1	TRBV6-1	TRBD1	-	TGTGCCAGCAGTGGACAACCGGGACAGGGTGGCCATGAGCAGTTCTTC	CASSGQPGQGGHEQFF
TRBJ1-3	TRBV29-1	-	-	TGCAGCGTTGAGGTTTGGGACATAGCTGGAAACACCATATATTTT	CSVEVWDIAGNTIYF
TRBJ2-5	TRBV4-1	-	-	TGCGCCAGCAGCCAAGAGTGGAGGGCTCCTGAGACCCAGTACTTC	CASSQEWRAPETQYF
TRBJ1-2	TRBV4-1	TRBD1	-	TGCGCCAGCAGCCCTCGCTACGACAGGGGACGCTATGGCTACACCTTC	CASSPRYDRGRYGYTF
TRBJ2-5	TRBV6-6	-	-	TGTGCCAGCAGTCCCGACCAAGAGACCCAGTACTTC	CASSPDQETQYF
TRBJ2-7	TRBV4-1	TRBD2	-	TGCGCCAGCAGCCAAGAGGGGGGACTAGTGGTCTACGAGCAGTACTTC	CASSQEGGLVVYEQYF
TRBJ2-1	TRBV19	TRBD2	-	TGTGCCAGTAGTATAGGGACTAGCGTTAATGAGCAGTTCTTC	CASSIGTSVNEQFF
TRBJ2-5	TRBV6-5	TRBD2	-	TGTGCCAGCAGTTACTTGGGACTAGCGGGAGAGACCCAGTACTTC	CASSYLGLAGETQYF
TRBJ2-2	TRBV19	-	-	TGTGCCAGTAGTATCCCAGTCGTCCCCACCGGGGAGCTGTTTTTT	CASSIPVVPTGELFF
TRBJ1-4	TRBV11-2	TRBD1	-	TGTGCCAGCAGCTTAGATGGGGGCAGGGGGCTTGAAAAACTGTTTTTT	CASSLDGGRGLEKLFF
TRBJ1-1	TRBV4-2	TRBD1	-	TGTGCCAGCAGCCAAGACGACCCGGGACAGGGGAGCACTGAAGCTTTCTTT	CASSQDDPGQGSTEAFF
TRBJ2-3	TRBV27	-	-	TGTGCCAGCAGCCGGGTCAGGGCAAATCCAGATACGCAGTATTTT	CASSRVRANPDTQYF
TRBJ1-5	TRBV19	-	-	TGTGCCAGTAGTATAGTCGGGGGAGGGCAGCCCCAGCATTTT	CASSIVGGGQPQHF
TRBJ2-7	TRBV7-3	TRBD1	-	TGTGCCAGCAGCTCTGGGGCGACAGGGGCCGAGCAGTACTTC	CASSSGATGAEQYF
TRBJ2-1	TRBV6-5	-	-	TGTGCCAGCAGTTTTGGCGGGATGGGACCCTACAATGAGCAGTTCTTC	CASSFGGMGPYNEQFF
TRBJ1-2	TRBV25-1	-	once	TGTGCCAGCAGTTGGAGTGATAGCTATGGCTACACCTTC	CASSWSDSYGYTF
TRBJ1-1	TRBV6-1	TRBD1	-	TGTGCCAGCCCGGGACAGAGAAACACTGAAGCTTTCTTT	CASPGQRNTEAFF